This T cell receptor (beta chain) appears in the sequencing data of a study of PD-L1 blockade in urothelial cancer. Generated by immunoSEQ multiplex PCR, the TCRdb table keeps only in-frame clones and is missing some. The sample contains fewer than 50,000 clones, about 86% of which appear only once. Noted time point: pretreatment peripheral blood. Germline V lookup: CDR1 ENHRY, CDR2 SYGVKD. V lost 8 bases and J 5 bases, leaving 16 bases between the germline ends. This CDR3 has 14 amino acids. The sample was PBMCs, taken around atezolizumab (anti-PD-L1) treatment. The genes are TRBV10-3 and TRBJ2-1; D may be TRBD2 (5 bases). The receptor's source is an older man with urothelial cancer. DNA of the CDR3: TGTGCCATCTCTTGGACTTCGGGCAACAATGAGCAGTTCTTC. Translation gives CAISWTSGNNEQFF.